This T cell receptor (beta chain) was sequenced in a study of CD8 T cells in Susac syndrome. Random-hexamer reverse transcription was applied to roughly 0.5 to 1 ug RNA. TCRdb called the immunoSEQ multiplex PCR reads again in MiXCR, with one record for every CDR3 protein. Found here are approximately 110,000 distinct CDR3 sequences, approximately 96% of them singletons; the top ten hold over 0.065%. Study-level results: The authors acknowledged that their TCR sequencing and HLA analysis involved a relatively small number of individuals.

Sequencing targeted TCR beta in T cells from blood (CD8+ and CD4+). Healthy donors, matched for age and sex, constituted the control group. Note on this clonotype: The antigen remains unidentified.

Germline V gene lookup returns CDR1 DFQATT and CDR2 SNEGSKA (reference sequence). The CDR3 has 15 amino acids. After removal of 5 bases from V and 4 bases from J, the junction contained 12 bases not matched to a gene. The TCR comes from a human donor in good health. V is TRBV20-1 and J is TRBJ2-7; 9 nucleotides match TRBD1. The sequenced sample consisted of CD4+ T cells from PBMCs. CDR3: CSAEVTGTGFYEQYF. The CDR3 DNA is TGCAGTGCTGAGGTTACCGGGACAGGGTTTTACGAGCAGTACTTC.